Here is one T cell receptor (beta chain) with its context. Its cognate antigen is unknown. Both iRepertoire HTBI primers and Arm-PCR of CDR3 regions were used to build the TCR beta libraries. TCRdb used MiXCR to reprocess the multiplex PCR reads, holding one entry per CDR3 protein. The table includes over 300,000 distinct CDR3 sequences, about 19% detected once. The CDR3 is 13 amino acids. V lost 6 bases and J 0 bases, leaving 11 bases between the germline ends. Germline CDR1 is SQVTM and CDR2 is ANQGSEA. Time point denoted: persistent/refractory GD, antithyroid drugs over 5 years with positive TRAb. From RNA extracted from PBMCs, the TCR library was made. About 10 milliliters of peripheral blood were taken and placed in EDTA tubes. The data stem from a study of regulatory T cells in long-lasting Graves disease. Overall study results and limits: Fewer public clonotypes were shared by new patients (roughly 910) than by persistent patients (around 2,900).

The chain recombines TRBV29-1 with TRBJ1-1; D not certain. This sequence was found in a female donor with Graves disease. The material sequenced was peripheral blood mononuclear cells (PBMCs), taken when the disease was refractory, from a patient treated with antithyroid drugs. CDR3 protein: CSVADLMNTEAFF. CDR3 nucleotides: TGCAGCGTGGCAGACCTAATGAACACTGAAGCTTTCTTT.